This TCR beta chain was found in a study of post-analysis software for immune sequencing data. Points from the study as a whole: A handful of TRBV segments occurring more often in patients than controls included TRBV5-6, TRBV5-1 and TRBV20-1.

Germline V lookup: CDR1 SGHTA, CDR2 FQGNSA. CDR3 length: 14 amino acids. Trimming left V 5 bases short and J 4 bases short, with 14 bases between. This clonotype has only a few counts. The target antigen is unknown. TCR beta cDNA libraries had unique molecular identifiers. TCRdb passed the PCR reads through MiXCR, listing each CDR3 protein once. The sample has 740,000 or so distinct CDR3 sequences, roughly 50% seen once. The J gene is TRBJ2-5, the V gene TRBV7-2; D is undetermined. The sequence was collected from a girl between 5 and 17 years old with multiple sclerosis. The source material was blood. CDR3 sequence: CASSLPAVGETQYF. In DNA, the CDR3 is TGTGCCAGCAGCCTCCCGGCGGTAGGAGAGACCCAGTACTTC. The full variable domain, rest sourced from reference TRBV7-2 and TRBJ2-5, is GAGVSQSPSNKVTEKGKDVELRCDPISGHTALYWYRQSLGQGLEFLIYFQGNSAPDKSGLPSDRFSAERTGGSVSTLTIQRTQQEDSAVYLCASSLPAVGETQYFGPGTRLLVL.